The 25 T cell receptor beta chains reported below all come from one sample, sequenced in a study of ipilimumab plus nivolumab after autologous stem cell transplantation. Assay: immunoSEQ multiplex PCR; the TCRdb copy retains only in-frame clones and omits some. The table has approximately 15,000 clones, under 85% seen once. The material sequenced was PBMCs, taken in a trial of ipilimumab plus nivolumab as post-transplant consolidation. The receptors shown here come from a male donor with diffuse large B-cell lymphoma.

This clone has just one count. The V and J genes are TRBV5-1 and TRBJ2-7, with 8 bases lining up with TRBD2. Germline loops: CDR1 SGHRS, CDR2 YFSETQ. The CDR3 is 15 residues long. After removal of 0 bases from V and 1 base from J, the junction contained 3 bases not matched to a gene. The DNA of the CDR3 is TGCGCCAGCAGCTTGGGGCTAGCGGGTTCCTACGAGCAGTACTTC. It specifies CASSLGLAGSYEQYF.

The CDR3 DNA reads TGCAGCGTTGAAGCGACATACACTGAAGCTTTCTTT. Amino acids: CSVEATYTEAFF. The J gene is TRBJ1-1, the V gene TRBV29-1; D gene uncertain. The CDR3 sequence is 12 residues long. Germline V gives CDR1 SQVTM, CDR2 ANQGSEA. V was trimmed by 1 base and J by 3 bases, leaving 6 bases between them. Supplemented by reference TRBV29-1 and TRBJ1-1, the full variable domain reads SAVISQKPSRDICQRGTSLTIQCQVDSQVTMMFWYRQQPGQSLTLIATANQGSEATYESGFVIDKFPISRPNLTFSTLTVSNMSPEDSSIYLCSVEATYTEAFFGQGTRLTVV.

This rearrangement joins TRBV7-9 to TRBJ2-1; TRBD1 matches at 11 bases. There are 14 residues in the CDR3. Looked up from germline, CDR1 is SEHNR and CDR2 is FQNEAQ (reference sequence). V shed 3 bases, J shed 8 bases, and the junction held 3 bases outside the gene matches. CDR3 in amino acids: CASSLGQGVDEQFF. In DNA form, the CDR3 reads TGTGCCAGCAGCTTGGGACAGGGGGTTGATGAGCAGTTCTTC.

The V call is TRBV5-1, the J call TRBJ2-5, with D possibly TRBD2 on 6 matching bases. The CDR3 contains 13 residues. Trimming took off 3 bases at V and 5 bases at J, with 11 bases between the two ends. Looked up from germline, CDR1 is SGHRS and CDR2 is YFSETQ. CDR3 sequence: CASSSGGGETQYF. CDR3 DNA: TGCGCCAGCAGCTCCGGGGGAGGCGAGACCCAGTACTTC.

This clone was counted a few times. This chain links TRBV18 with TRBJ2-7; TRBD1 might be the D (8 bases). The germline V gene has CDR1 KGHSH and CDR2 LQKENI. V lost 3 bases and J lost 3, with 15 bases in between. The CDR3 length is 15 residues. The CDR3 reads CASSPRTGTIYEQYF. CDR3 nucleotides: TGTGCCAGCTCACCGAGGACAGGGACTATCTACGAGCAGTACTTC. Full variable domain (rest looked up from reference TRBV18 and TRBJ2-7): NAGVMQNPRHLVRRRGQEARLRCSPMKGHSHVYWYRQLPEEGLKFMVYLQKENIIDESGMPKERFSAEFPKEGPSILRIQQVVRGDSAAYFCASSPRTGTIYEQYFGPGTRLTVT.

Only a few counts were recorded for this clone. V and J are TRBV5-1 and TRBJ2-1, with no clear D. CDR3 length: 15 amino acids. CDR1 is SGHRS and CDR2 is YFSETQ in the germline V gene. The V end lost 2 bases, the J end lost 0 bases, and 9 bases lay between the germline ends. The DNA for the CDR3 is TGCGCCAGCAGCTTCTCAACCAACTCCTACAATGAGCAGTTCTTC. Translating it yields CASSFSTNSYNEQFF.

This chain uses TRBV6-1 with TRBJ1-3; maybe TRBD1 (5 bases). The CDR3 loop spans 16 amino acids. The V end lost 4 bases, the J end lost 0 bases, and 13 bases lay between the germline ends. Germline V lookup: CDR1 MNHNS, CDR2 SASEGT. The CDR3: CASSGDRYYSGNTIYF. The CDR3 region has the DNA TGTGCCAGCAGTGGTGACAGATATTACTCTGGAAACACCATATATTTT.

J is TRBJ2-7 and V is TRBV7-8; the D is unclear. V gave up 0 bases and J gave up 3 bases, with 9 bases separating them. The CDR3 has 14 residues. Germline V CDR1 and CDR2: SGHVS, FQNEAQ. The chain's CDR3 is CASSLAQALYEQYF. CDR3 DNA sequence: TGTGCCAGCAGCTTAGCCCAGGCCCTCTACGAGCAGTACTTC.

CDR3 region: CASRDRARTQYF. The CDR3 region has the DNA TGTGCCAGTAGAGACAGGGCCCGAACGCAGTATTTT. The chain couples TRBV19 to TRBJ2-3, with 7 bases aligning to TRBD1. The CDR3 runs to 12 residues. CDR1 and CDR2 (germline): LNHDA, SQIVND (reference sequence). V was clipped by 6 bases and J by 9 bases; unmatched bases: 6.

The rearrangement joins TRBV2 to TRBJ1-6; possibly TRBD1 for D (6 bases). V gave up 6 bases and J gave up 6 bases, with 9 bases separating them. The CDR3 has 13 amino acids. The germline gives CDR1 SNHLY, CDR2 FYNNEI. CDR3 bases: TGTGCCAGCAGCACGGACAGTAATTCACCCCTCCACTTT. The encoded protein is CASSTDSNSPLHF.

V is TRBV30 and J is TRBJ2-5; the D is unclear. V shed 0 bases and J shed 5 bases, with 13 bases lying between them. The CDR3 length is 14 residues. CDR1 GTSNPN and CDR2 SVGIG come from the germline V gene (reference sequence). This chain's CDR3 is CAWSVSRLEETQYF. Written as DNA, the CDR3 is TGTGCCTGGAGTGTGAGTAGGTTAGAGGAGACCCAGTACTTC.

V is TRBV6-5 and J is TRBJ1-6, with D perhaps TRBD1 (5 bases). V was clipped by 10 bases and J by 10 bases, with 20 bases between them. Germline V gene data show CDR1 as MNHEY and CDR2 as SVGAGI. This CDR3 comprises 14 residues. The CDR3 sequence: CATTRGGVDSPLHF. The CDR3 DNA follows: TGTGCCACCACCCGCGGGGGGGTAGACTCACCCCTCCACTTT.

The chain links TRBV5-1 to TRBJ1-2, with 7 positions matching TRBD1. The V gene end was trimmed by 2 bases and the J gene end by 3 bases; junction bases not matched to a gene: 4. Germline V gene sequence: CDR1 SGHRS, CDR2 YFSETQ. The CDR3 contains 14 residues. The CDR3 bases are TGCGCCAGCAGCTTCCAGGGGGACGACTATGGCTACACCTTC. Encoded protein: CASSFQGDDYGYTF. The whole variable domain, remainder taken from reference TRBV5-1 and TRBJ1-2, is KAGVTQTPRYLIKTRGQQVTLSCSPISGHRSVSWYQQTPGQGLQFLFEYFSETQRNKGNFPGRFSGRQFSNSRSEMNVSTLELGDSALYLCASSFQGDDYGYTFGSGTRLTVV.

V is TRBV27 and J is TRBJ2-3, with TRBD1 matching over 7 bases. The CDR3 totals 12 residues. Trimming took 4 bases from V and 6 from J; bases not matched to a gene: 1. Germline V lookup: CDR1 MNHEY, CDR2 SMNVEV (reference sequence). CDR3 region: CASSSQGDTQYF. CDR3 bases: TGTGCCAGCAGTTCACAGGGGGATACGCAGTATTTT.

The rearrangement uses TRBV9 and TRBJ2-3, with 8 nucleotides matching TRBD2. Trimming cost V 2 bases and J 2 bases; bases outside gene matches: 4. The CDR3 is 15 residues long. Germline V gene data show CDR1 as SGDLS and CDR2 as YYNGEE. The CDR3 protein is CASSVGGADTDTQYF. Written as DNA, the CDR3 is TGTGCCAGCAGCGTCGGGGGGGCCGACACAGATACGCAGTATTTT. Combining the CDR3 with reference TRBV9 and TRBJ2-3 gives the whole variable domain DSGVTQTPKHLITATGQRVTLRCSPRSGDLSVYWYQQSLDQGLQFLIQYYNGEERAKGNILERFSAQQFPDLHSELNLSSLELGDSALYFCASSVGGADTDTQYFGPGTRLTVL.

CDR3 amino acids: CAINPGPAGSDTQYF. DNA for the CDR3: TGTGCCATCAATCCGGGCCCTGCTGGATCAGATACGCAGTATTTT. This chain uses TRBV10-3 with TRBJ2-3; D is ambiguous. Germline assignment: CDR1 ENHRY and CDR2 SYGVKD. The CDR3 has 15 amino acids. V was clipped by 7 bases and J by 4 bases, with 18 bases between them.

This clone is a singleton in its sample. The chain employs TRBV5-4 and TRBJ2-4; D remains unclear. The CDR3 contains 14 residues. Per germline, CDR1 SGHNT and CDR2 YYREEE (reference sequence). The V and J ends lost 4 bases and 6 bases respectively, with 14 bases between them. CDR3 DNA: TGTGCCAGCAGCGGCGAAGGAACTACAAACATTCAGTACTTC. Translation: CASSGEGTTNIQYF.

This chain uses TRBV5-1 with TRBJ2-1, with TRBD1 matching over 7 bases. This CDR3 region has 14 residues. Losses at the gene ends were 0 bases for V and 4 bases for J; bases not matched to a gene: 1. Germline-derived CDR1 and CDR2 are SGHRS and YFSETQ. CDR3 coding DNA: TGCGCCAGCAGCTTGGACAGGGGTTACAATGAGCAGTTCTTC. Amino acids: CASSLDRGYNEQFF.

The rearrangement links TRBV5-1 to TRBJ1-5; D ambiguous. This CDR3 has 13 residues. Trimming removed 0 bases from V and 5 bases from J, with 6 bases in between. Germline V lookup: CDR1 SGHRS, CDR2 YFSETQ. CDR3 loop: CASSLAPDQPQHF. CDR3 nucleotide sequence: TGCGCCAGCAGCTTGGCCCCTGATCAGCCCCAGCATTTT.

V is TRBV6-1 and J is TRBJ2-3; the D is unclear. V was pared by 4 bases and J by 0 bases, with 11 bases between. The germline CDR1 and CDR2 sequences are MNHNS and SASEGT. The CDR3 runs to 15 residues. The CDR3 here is CASSGKGRSTDTQYF. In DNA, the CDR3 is TGTGCCAGCAGTGGGAAGGGCAGGAGCACAGATACGCAGTATTTT.

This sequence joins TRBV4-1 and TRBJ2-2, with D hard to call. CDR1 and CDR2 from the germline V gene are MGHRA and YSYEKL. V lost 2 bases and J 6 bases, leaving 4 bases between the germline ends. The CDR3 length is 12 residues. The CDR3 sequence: CASSQLSGELFF. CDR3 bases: TGCGCCAGCAGCCAACTATCCGGGGAGCTGTTTTTT.

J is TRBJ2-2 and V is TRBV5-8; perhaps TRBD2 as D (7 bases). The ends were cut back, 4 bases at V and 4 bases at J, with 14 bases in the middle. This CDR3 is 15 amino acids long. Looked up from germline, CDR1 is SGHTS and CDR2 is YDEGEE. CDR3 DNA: TGTGCCAGCAGCCTAACAGGGAGGGGCACCGGGGAGCTGTTTTTT. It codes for CASSLTGRGTGELFF.

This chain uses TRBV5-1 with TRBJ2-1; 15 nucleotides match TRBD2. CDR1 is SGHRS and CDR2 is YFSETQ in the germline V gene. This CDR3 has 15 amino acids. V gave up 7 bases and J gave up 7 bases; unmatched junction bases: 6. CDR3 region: CASSGLAGGTNEQFF. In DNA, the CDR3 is TGCGCCAGCTCCGGACTAGCGGGGGGGACGAATGAGCAGTTCTTC. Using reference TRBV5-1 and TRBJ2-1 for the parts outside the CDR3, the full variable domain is KAGVTQTPRYLIKTRGQQVTLSCSPISGHRSVSWYQQTPGQGLQFLFEYFSETQRNKGNFPGRFSGRQFSNSRSEMNVSTLELGDSALYLCASSGLAGGTNEQFFGPGTRLTVL.

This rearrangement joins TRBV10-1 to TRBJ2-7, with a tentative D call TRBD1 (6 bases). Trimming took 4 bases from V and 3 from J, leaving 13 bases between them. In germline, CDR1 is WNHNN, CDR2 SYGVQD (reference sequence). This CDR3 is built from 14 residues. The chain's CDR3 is CASSASGAVYEQYF. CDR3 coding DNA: TGCGCCAGCAGTGCATCAGGGGCTGTCTACGAGCAGTACTTC.

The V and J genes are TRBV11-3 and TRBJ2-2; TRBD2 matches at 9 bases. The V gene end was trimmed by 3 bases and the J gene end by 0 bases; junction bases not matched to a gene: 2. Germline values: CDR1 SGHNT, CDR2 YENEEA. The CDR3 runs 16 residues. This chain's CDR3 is CASSFLAGANTGELFF. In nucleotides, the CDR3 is TGTGCCAGCAGCTTCTTAGCGGGGGCGAACACCGGGGAGCTGTTTTTT.